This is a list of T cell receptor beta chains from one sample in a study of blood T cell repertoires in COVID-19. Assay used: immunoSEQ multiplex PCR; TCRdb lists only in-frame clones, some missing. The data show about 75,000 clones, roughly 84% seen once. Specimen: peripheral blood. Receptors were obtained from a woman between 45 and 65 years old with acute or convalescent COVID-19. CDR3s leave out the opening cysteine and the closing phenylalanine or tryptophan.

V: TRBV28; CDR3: ASTSSGQGYYEQY
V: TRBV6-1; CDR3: ASSEAPPGGGGAPDTQY
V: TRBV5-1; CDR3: ASSLFSGDTDTQY
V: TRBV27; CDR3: ASSLGTSGVSSYNEQF
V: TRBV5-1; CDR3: ASTLVGGVYNEQF
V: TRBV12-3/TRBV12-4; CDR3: ASSLSNSYEQY
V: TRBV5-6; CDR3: ASSWTGGGEQF
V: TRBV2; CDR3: ASRADSGGREKLF
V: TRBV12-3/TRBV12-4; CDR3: ASSTQAGIEQF
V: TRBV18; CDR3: ASSGFRQNTEAF
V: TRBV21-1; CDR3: ASSKDQGPPYGYT
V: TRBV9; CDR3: ASSAGTATPHPSSYNSPLH
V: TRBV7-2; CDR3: ASSSPSLAYEQF
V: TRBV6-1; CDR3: ASSDRTGEEKLF
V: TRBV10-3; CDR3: AISESGTENTEAF
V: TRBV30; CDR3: AWSVSGANVLT
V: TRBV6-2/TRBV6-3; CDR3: ASSPALQPQH
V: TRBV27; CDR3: ASSLFRGLLYEQY
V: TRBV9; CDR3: ASMHTGGGGEQF
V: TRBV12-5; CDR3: ASGPSSGQGGSPLH
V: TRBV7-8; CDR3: ASSLGGRGLSYEQY
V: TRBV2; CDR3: ASSFSGSRGTQY
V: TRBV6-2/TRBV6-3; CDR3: ASSLKIPGTAGKAGELF
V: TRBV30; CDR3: AWSVGHLSNQPQH
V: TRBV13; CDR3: ASSLGSGGYGYT
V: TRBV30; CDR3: AWSVRGNYGYT
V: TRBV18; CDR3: ASSPTQGIEAF
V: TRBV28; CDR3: ASSLTSGRPNEQF